The source of this TCR beta chain is a study of cytomegalovirus exposure and HLA in healthy donors. Study in general: The Caucasian-associated ancestry cluster held roughly 78% of 398 genotyped donors. General study findings and limits: Altogether, 150 to 200 TCR beta chains were recorded as cytomegalovirus-associated.

The CDR3 is 18 residues long. Germline V gene lookup returns CDR1 PRHDT and CDR2 FYEKMQ (reference sequence). Losses at the gene ends were 5 bases for V and 10 bases for J; bases not matched to a gene: 17. The PCR contained 60 Vbeta and 13 Jbeta primers. The table came from immunoSEQ multiplex PCR; TCRdb's copy has only in-frame clones and leaves some out. This sample has about 270,000 clones, with roughly 70% found just once. Remarks on this clone: Its antigen is undetermined.

The sequencing input was PBMCs. The clonotype was recovered from a female donor in good health and CMV-seronegative. V gene TRBV13 combines with J gene TRBJ2-1; 13 positions match TRBD2. CDR3 protein: CASSLIARLAGGVWEQFF. Written as DNA, the CDR3 is TGTGCCAGCAGCCTAATTGCGAGACTAGCGGGAGGAGTGTGGGAGCAGTTCTTC.